Shown below are 4 T cell receptor beta chains from a single sample sequenced in a study of blood T cell repertoires in COVID-19. Measured with immunoSEQ multiplex PCR; TCRdb has only the in-frame clones, and not every one. Among 150,000 to 200,000 clones listed, roughly nine tenths were seen once. Sequencing used peripheral blood. The receptors come from a man aged 65 to 79 with active or convalescent COVID-19.

The V and J genes are TRBV5-3 and TRBJ1-2; weak D call: TRBD1 (5 bases). TRBV5-3 is identified as an open reading frame with a role that is uncertain. The V end was cut by 6 bases, the J end by 5 bases, with 32 bases between. This CDR3 contains 19 residues. The CDR3 DNA follows: TGTGCCAGAACCGGCAGGGTGAAGGGTATGCCCCGTTCAGAGTATGGCTACACCTTC. This sequence encodes CARTGRVKGMPRSEYGYTF.

The V call is TRBV28, the J call TRBJ2-7, with D maybe TRBD1 (5 bases). The CDR3 is 15 amino acids. Trimming removed 6 bases from V and 3 bases from J, with 18 bases in between. Germline V gene data show CDR1 as MDHEN and CDR2 as SYDVKM. The CDR3 region is CASSLRQGRFYEQYF. CDR3 nucleotide sequence: TGTGCCAGCAGCCTCAGGCAGGGTCGTTTCTACGAGCAGTACTTC.

This clone was detected only once. The same CDR3 is also encoded by other DNA sequences in this sample. This sequence joins TRBV20-1 and TRBJ1-1; D is unclear. CDR1 is DFQATT, CDR2 SNEGSKA, per germline (reference sequence). V was cut by 2 bases and J by 8 bases, with 6 bases left in between. The CDR3 is 10 residues long. CDR3 protein: CSARRGEAFF. The CDR3 nucleotides read TGCAGTGCTAGACGAGGAGAAGCTTTCTTT.

The chain is built from TRBV3-1 (or the pseudogene TRBV3-2) and TRBJ1-2; D is unresolved. V shed 8 bases and J shed 0 bases, with 28 bases lying between them. The CDR3 covers 19 residues. Germline-derived CDR1 and CDR2 are LGHDT and YNNKEL (reference sequence). The CDR3 DNA is TGTGCCAGCCCAATAAATCGGGGTGAAGGCAGGACCACTAACTATGGCTACACCTTC. It specifies CASPINRGEGRTTNYGYTF.